This T cell receptor (beta chain) was sequenced during a study of shared clonotypes between healthy human individuals. General observations from the study: Estimated richness was generally greater in naive than memory subsets. Only blood was sampled, and tissue TCR repertoires likely differ from blood ones.

About this clone itself: What it binds is not known.

Measured with immunoSEQ multiplex PCR; TCRdb has only the in-frame clones, and not every one. The sample records about 2,100,000 clones, roughly 91% being singletons. The naive CD8 fraction comprised CD45RO-negative cells positively selected for CCR7 and excluded terminally differentiated effector memory CD45RA+ cells. This CDR3 is built from 14 residues. Per germline, CDR1 GTSNPN and CDR2 SVGIG (reference sequence). V was shortened by 3 bases and J by 3 bases, with 15 bases between the two germline ends. This TCR was recovered from a man between 18 and 29 years old in good health. Some clones in this sample may be carry-over from other donors' samples. Sequencing used naive CD8+ T cells from PBMCs. The chain has TRBV30 and TRBJ2-7, with D perhaps TRBD1 (5 bases). The CDR3 nucleotides read TGTGCCTGGAGAGCGTCTACAGGTAACTACGAGCAGTACTTC. Its protein is CAWRASTGNYEQYF. Together with reference TRBV30 and TRBJ2-7, the CDR3 gives the full variable domain: SQTIHQWPATLVQPVGSPLSLECTVEGTSNPNLYWYRQAAGRGLQLLFYSVGIGQISSEVPQNLSASRPQDRQFILSSKKLLLSDSGFYLCAWRASTGNYEQYFGPGTRLTVT.